This is a list of T cell receptor beta chains from one sample in a study of T cells after somatic rescue of genetic block. The data were produced by immunoSEQ multiplex PCR, yet TCRdb's version contains in-frame clones alone and is incomplete. The sample consists of 15,000 or so clones, approximately 72% of them appearing once. Sequenced: peripheral blood mononuclear cells (PBMCs). These receptors came from a boy aged 5 to 17. Each CDR3 is given with its conserved first and last residue. The D gene is left open where the match is weak. A clone size is listed for some rows: how often the clone was seen (once, few, many), or a class if it is expanded.

NA	16	NA	TRBJ2-1	TRBV11-2	TGTGCCAGCAGCACCCTCACCAGGGCAGTTTACAATGAGCAGTTCTTC	CASSTLTRAVYNEQFF
NA	12	few	TRBJ2-7	TRBV6-5	TGTGCCAGCAGGGACTTCTTCGACGAGCAGTACTTC	CASRDFFDEQYF
TRBD1	14	NA	TRBJ2-7	TRBV7-3	TGTGCCAGCAGCTTGTTACAGGGGGCCTACGAGCAGTACTTC	CASSLLQGAYEQYF
TRBD2	15	NA	TRBJ2-7	TRBV5-6	TGTGCCAGCGCACAAGGGCTAGCGGGGGCCTACGAGCAGTACTTC	CASAQGLAGAYEQYF
TRBD2	14	NA	TRBJ2-1	TRBV14	TGTGCCAGCAGCCAAGGGACTAGCTACAATGAGCAGTTCTTC	CASSQGTSYNEQFF
NA	15	NA	TRBJ2-7	TRBV27	TGTGCCAGCAGGAAAGTCCAGGGTAGCTCCTACGAGCAGTACTTC	CASRKVQGSSYEQYF
TRBD1	14	NA	TRBJ1-3	TRBV18	TGTGCCAGCTCACCGGACAGGGCTGGAAACACCATATATTTT	CASSPDRAGNTIYF
NA	16	NA	TRBJ2-7	TRBV18	TGTGCCAGCTCATTGGGACTGATCCAGAGCTCCTACGAGCAGTACTTC	CASSLGLIQSSYEQYF
TRBD1	19	NA	TRBJ2-5	TRBV11-2	TGTGCCAGCAGCTTAAAAGCATACGGGACAGGGAGACTAGAAGAGACCCAGTACTTC	CASSLKAYGTGRLEETQYF
NA	12	NA	TRBJ2-6	TRBV9	TGTGCCAGCAGTGGCCGGGCCAACGTCCTGACTTTC	CASSGRANVLTF
TRBD1	14	NA	TRBJ1-1	TRBV13	TGTGCCAGCAGCGTGACAGGGGACAACACTGAAGCTTTCTTT	CASSVTGDNTEAFF
TRBD2	16	NA	TRBJ2-7	TRBV28	TGTGCCAGCAGTTCAACAGGGAGCGGGAGACCCTACGAGCAGTACTTC	CASSSTGSGRPYEQYF
TRBD2	14	NA	TRBJ2-7	TRBV28	TGTGCCAGCAGTTTACTAGCGGGGGTCGGACAGCAGTACTTC	CASSLLAGVGQQYF
NA	12	NA	TRBJ1-1	TRBV7-9	TGTGCCAGCAGCCCCCTCAGCGGAGAAGCTTTCTTT	CASSPLSGEAFF
TRBD2	15	NA	TRBJ2-2	TRBV14	TGTGCCAGCAGCCGAAGGGGACTAGCCACCGGGGAGCTGTTTTTT	CASSRRGLATGELFF
TRBD1	18	medium-sized	TRBJ2-7	TRBV5-1	TGCGCCAGCAGGATACCGGGACAGGGTTTACTACGTGTGATCGGGCAGTACTTC	CASRIPGQGLLRVIGQYF
NA	14	NA	TRBJ2-1	TRBV7-8	TGTGCCAGCAGCCGTGGACAGTTTTACAATGAGCAGTTCTTC	CASSRGQFYNEQFF
TRBD2	14	NA	TRBJ2-3	TRBV5-1	TGCGCCAGCAGCCCAGCGGGGGCTGTAGATACGCAGTATTTT	CASSPAGAVDTQYF
NA	15	NA	TRBJ2-3	TRBV4-1	TGCGCCAGCAGCCCAGGACAGCCAATACCTAATACGCAGTATTTT	CASSPGQPIPNTQYF
NA	12	NA	TRBJ2-1	TRBV6-1	TGTGCCAGCACGGAGGGGGCCTTTGAGCAGTTCTTC	CASTEGAFEQFF
NA	16	NA	TRBJ1-5	TRBV6-1	TGTGCCAGCAGTGACCCGAAAAGGGGGGGCAATCAGCCCCAGCATTTT	CASSDPKRGGNQPQHF
NA	13	NA	TRBJ1-1	TRBV7-3	TGTGCCAGCAGCTTAGGCGGAGGCACTGAAGCTTTCTTT	CASSLGGGTEAFF
NA	15	few	TRBJ1-4	TRBV19	TGTGCCAGTAACACGGGAGCTGCAACTAATGAAAAACTGTTTTTT	CASNTGAATNEKLFF
NA	13	NA	TRBJ1-2	TRBV10-3	TGTGCCAGCAGACTCGACAGGCACTATGGCTACACCTTC	CASRLDRHYGYTF
NA	15	NA	TRBJ1-4	TRBV7-9	TGTGCCAGCAGCCTACAGGGCAGGGGTAATGAAAAACTGTTTTTT	CASSLQGRGNEKLFF
TRBD2	16	NA	TRBJ2-7	TRBV5-4	TGTGCCAGCAGCCTATACTCGACTAGCGGGAGGGATGAGCAGTACTTC	CASSLYSTSGRDEQYF
NA	13	NA	TRBJ2-3	TRBV25-1	TGTGCCAGCAGTGGAGACGTCACAGATACGCAGTATTTT	CASSGDVTDTQYF
NA	14	NA	TRBJ2-1	TRBV14	TGTGCCAGCAGCCCCTTCGCGGGGCACAATGAGCAGTTCTTC	CASSPFAGHNEQFF